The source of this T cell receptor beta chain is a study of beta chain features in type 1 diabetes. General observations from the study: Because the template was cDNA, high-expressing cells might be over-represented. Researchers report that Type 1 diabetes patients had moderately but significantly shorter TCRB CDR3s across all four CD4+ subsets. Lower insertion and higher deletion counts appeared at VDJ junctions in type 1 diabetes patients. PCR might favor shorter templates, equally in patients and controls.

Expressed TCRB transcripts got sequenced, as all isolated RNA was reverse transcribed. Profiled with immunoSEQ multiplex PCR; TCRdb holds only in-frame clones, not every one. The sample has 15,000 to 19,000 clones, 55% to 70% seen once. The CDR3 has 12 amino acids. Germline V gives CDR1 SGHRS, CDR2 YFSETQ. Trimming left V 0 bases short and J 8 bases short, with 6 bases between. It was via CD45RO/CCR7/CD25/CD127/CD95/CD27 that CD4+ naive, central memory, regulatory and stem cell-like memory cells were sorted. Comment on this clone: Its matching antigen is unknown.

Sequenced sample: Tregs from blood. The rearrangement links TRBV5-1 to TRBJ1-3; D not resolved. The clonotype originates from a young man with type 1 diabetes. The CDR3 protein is CASSLVGDTIYF. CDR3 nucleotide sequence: TGCGCCAGCAGCTTGGTCGGGGACACCATATATTTT.